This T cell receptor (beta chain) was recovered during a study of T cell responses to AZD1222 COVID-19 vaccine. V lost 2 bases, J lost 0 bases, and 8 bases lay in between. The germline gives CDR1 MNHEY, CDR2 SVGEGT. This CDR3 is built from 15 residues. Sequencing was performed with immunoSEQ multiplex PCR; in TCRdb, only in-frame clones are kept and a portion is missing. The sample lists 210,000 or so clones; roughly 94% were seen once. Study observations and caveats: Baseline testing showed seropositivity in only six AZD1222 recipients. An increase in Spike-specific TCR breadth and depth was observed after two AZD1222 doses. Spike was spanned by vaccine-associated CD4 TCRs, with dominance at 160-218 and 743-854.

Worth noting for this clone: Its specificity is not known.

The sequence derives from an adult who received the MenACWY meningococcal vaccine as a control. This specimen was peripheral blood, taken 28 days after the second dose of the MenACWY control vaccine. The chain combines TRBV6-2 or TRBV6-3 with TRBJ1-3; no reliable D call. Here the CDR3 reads CASSYTLDSGNTIYF. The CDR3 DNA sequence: TGTGCCAGCAGTTACACACTGGACTCTGGAAACACCATATATTTT.